This T cell receptor beta chain emerged from a study of cytomegalovirus exposure and HLA in healthy donors. Findings of the study overall: Later on, an analysis tied about 17,000 TCR beta sequences to HLA alleles at 0.05 false discovery rate. Across donors, most TCRs were seen rarely, yet some public ones were widespread. In vitro checks showed that a few CMV-associated chains really do target CMV antigens. Most of the CMV-associated TCR beta chains (in a later analysis) appeared to be HLA-restricted.

The CDR3 has 12 amino acids. CDR1 is MGHDK and CDR2 is SYGVNS in the germline V gene. V lost 5 bases and J 6 bases, leaving 9 bases between the germline ends. On this clone: Its antigen is as yet unknown.

Use of 60 Vbeta and 13 Jbeta primers characterized the PCR. Method: immunoSEQ multiplex PCR; TCRdb's copy keeps in-frame clones and lacks some. The table shows around 270,000 clones, with about four fifths occurring only once. The V gene is TRBV25-1, the J gene TRBJ2-3, with D perhaps matching TRBD2 (6 bases). The sequence was collected from a girl aged 2-15 years in good health and CMV-seronegative. What was sequenced was PBMCs. The DNA for the CDR3 is TGTGCCAGCAGTCTAGCGCGGGATACGCAGTATTTT. This sequence encodes CASSLARDTQYF.